One sample yielded the 8 T cell receptor beta chains listed below, sequenced in a study of blood T cell repertoires in COVID-19. Method: immunoSEQ multiplex PCR; TCRdb's copy keeps in-frame clones and lacks some. The sample has around 170,000 clones, around nine tenths seen once. What was sequenced was peripheral blood. The receptors come from a man in his 60s with COVID-19, enrolled during active disease.

V gene TRBV18 combines with J gene TRBJ1-3; no firm D call. The CDR3 has 15 amino acids. CDR1 is KGHSH and CDR2 is LQKENI in the germline V gene. The germline V and J ends were trimmed by 3 bases and 2 bases, with 11 bases remaining between them. The CDR3 reads CASSPPGGTGNTIYF. DNA for the CDR3: TGTGCCAGCTCACCCCCGGGAGGGACTGGAAACACCATATATTTT.

This chain connects TRBV7-8 to TRBJ1-2, with a tentative D call TRBD1 (5 bases). V was cut by 5 bases and J by 3 bases, with 13 bases left in between. Germline V gives CDR1 SGHVS, CDR2 FQNEAQ. The CDR3 totals 14 residues. The CDR3 spells CASSQGAQDYGYTF. The CDR3 DNA is TGTGCCAGCAGCCAAGGGGCCCAAGACTATGGCTACACCTTC.

CDR3 sequence: CAWTVPGQGRAFF. CDR3 DNA: TGTGCCTGGACCGTCCCGGGACAGGGTCGGGCTTTCTTT. This rearrangement joins TRBV30 to TRBJ1-1; 9 bases are a match to TRBD1. Germline loops: CDR1 GTSNPN, CDR2 SVGIG (reference sequence). Trimming at V came to 4 bases and at J to 11 bases, leaving 11 bases not matched to a gene. The length of the CDR3 is 13 residues.

The J gene is TRBJ1-6, the V gene TRBV4-1, with TRBD1 matching over 10 bases. Germline CDR1 and CDR2: MGHRA and YSYEKL. The ends lost 1 base at V and 3 bases at J; junction bases unmatched: 3. The CDR3 is 17 amino acids. The CDR3 here is CASSQGGQGRYNSPLHF. The CDR3 bases are TGCGCCAGCAGCCAAGGGGGACAGGGGCGCTATAATTCACCCCTCCACTTT.

V and J are TRBV29-1 and TRBJ2-2, with 7 bases that match TRBD1. Germline loops: CDR1 SQVTM, CDR2 ANQGSEA. This CDR3 is 14 amino acids long. Losses at the gene ends were 7 bases for V and 0 bases for J; bases not matched to a gene: 5. CDR3 bases: TGCAGCGCGAAGGGACAGTCGAACACCGGGGAGCTGTTTTTT. This translates into CSAKGQSNTGELFF.

This rearrangement joins TRBV5-1 to TRBJ2-4; the D gene is possibly TRBD1 (5 bases). This CDR3 contains 17 residues. CDR1 and CDR2 (germline): SGHRS, YFSETQ. With 5 bases removed from V and 2 bases from J, the gap between germline ends came to 20 bases. This chain's CDR3 is CASSQHTGSLSKNIQYF. In nucleotides, the CDR3 is TGCGCCAGCAGTCAACATACAGGTTCCCTTTCCAAAAACATTCAGTACTTC.

The gene calls are TRBV10-2 and TRBJ2-7, with D tentatively TRBD1 (6 bases). The CDR3 is 13 amino acids. Germline V CDR1 and CDR2: WSHSY, SAAADI. V lost 8 bases and J 5 bases, leaving 16 bases between the germline ends. The CDR3 loop is CASDEPGTNEQYF. The CDR3 DNA is TGCGCCAGCGACGAACCCGGGACAAACGAGCAGTACTTC.

The chain joins TRBV14 to TRBJ1-2; 7 bases map to TRBD1. Per the germline V gene, CDR1 is SGHDN and CDR2 is FVKESK. This CDR3 has 13 amino acids. The ends lost 4 bases at V and 8 bases at J; junction bases unmatched: 7. The CDR3 DNA reads TGTGCCAGCAGCCTAACTACAGGGGACGGCTACACCTTC. As protein: CASSLTTGDGYTF.